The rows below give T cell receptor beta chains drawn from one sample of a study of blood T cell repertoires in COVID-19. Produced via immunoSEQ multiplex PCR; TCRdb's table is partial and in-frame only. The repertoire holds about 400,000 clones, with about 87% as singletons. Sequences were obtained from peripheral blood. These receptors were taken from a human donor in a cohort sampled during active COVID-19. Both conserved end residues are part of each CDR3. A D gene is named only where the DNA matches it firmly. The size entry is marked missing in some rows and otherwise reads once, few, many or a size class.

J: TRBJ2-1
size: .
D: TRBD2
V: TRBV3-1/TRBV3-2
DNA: TGTGCCAGCAGCCAAGTTGGGCGGGGGGGCTACAATGAGCAGTTCTTC
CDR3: CASSQVGRGGYNEQFF

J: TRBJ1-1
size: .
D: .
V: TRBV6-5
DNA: TGTGCCAGCAGTTACGCCAGGGGCAGTGAAGCTTTCTTT
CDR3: CASSYARGSEAFF

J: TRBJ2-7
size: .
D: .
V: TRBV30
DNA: TGTGCCTGGAGTGTACTCGGGGGCGAGCAGTACTTC
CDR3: CAWSVLGGEQYF

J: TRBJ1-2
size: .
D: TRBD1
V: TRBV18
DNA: TGTGCCAGCTCACCGGGACAGGGCCTCGGTGGCTACACCTTC
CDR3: CASSPGQGLGGYTF

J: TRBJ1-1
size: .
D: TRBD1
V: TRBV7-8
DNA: TGTGCCAGCAGCTTATTTCAGGGGGACACTGAAGCTTTCTTT
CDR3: CASSLFQGDTEAFF

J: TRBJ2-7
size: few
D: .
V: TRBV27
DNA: TGTGCCAGCAGGGAGACAGACGGATACGAGCAGTACTTC
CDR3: CASRETDGYEQYF

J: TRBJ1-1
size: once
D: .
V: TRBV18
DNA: TGTGCCAGCTCACCACAAGGGGGTCTGAACACTGAAGCTTTCTTT
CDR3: CASSPQGGLNTEAFF

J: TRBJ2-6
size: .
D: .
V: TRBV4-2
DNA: TGTGCCAGCAGCCAAGGGACAGAGAACTCTGGGGCCAACGTCCTGACTTTC
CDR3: CASSQGTENSGANVLTF

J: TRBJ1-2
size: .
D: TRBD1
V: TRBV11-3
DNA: TGTGCCCTTAAAACCTCCCCCCGGACAGGGAGACATGGCTACACCTTC
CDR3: CALKTSPRTGRHGYTF

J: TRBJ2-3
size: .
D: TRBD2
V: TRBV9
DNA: TGTGCCAGCAGCGGCCAGACTAGCGGGAGATACAATTCAGATACGCAGTATTTT
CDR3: CASSGQTSGRYNSDTQYF

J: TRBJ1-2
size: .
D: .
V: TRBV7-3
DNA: TGTGCCAGCAGCCTACGCGCGCGGGACCCAGGAGGGTATGGCTACACCTTC
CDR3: CASSLRARDPGGYGYTF

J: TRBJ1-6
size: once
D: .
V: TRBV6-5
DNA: TGTGCCAGCAGAATGGGGGGGCCGGTGAATTCACCCCTCCACTTT
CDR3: CASRMGGPVNSPLHF

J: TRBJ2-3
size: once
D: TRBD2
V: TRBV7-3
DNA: TGTGCCAGCAGCCTGGGACTAGCGGGAGGGACAGATACGCAGTATTTT
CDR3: CASSLGLAGGTDTQYF

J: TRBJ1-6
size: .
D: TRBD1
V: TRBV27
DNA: TGTGCCAGCAGTTCCCCGACAGGGGGCGTGGGGAATTCACCCCTCCACTTT
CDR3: CASSSPTGGVGNSPLHF

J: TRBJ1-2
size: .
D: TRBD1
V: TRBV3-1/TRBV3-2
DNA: TGTGCCAGCAGCCAAAGCCTGACAGGGGGGTTTGGCTACACCTTC
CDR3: CASSQSLTGGFGYTF

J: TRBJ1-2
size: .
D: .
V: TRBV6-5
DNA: TGTGCCAGCTGGGAGGCAGGGAGAAATAATGGCTACACCTTC
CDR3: CASWEAGRNNGYTF

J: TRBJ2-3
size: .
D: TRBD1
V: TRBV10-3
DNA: TGTGCCATCAGTGGGACAGGGCGCACAGATACGCAGTATTTT
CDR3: CAISGTGRTDTQYF

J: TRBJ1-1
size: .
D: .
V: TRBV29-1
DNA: TGCAGCGTCGCCGGACAGAACACTGAAGCTTTCTTT
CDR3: CSVAGQNTEAFF

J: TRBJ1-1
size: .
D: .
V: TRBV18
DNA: TGTGCCAGCTCACCCTCGGACAGCCGGATGAACACTGAAGCTTTCTTT
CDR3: CASSPSDSRMNTEAFF

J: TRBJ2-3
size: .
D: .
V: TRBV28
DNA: TGTGCCAGCAGGATGACAGGCACAGATACGCAGTATTTT
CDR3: CASRMTGTDTQYF

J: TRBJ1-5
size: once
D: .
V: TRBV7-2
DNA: TGTGCCAGCAGCTTAGACCTTCCCTCCACAGGGTCTAGCAATCAGCCCCAGCATTTT
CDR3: CASSLDLPSTGSSNQPQHF

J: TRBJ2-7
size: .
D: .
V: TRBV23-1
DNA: TGCGCCAGCAGTCACGGCCCAGGGCGCCCCTACGAGCAGTACTTC
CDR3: CASSHGPGRPYEQYF

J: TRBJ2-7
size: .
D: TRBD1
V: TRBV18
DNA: TGTGCCAGCTCACCGGGACAGGGGACGAGCGAGCAGTACTTC
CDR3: CASSPGQGTSEQYF

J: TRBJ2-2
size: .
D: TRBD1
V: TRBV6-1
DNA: TGTGCCAGCAGTGAATCCCCAGGGGGCTATACCGGGGAGCTGTTTTTT
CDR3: CASSESPGGYTGELFF

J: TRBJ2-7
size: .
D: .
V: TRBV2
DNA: TGTGCCAGCAGTGAAACTCCAACAGGGATGGATTCCTACGAGCAGTACTTC
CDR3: CASSETPTGMDSYEQYF

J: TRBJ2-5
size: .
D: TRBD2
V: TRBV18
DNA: TGTGCCAGCTCACCAGCGGGAGAGGAGACCCAGTACTTC
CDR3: CASSPAGEETQYF

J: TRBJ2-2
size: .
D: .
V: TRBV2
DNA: TGTGCCACCCTAACTGGGGCGGCCACCGGGGAGCTGTTTTTT
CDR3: CATLTGAATGELFF

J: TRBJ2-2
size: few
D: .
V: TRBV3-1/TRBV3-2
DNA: TGTGCCAGCAGCCAAGAAGACAGAAACACCGGGGAGCTGTTTTTT
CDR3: CASSQEDRNTGELFF

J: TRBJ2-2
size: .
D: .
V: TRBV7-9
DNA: TGTGCCAGCAGCACTAACAGCGAGGGTCGTACCGGGGAGCTGTTTTTT
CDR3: CASSTNSEGRTGELFF

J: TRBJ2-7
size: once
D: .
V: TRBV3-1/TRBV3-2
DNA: TGTGCCAGCGGCGTGGGGGCCGGCGAGCAGTACTTC
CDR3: CASGVGAGEQYF

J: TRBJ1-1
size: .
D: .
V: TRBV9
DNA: TGTGCCAGCAGCGTCTCAGACACTGAAGCTTTCTTT
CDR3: CASSVSDTEAFF

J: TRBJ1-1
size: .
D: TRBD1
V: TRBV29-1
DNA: TGCAGCGTCGGTGACAGGGGCGGTTGGGCTTTCTTT
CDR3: CSVGDRGGWAFF

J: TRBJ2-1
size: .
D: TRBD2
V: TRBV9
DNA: TGTGCCAGCAGCGATTTACTAGCGTCCCGCGAGCAGTTCTTC
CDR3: CASSDLLASREQFF

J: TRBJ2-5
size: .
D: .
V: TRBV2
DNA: TGTGCCAGCAGGGAGACAGCTAACCAAGAGACCCAGTACTTC
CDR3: CASRETANQETQYF

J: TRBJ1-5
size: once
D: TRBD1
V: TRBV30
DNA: TGTGCCTGGAAGGGACAGGGGGCGCATCCCCTTACCCTTACCCAATCTCAGCCCCAGCATTTT
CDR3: CAWKGQGAHPLTLTQSQPQHF

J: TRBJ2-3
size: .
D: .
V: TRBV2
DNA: TGTGCCAGCATAGGTTCCGGGTCGACAGATACGCAGTATTTT
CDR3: CASIGSGSTDTQYF

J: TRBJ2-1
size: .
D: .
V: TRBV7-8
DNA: TGTGCCAGCAGTCCGCTACGCACCTACAATGAGCAGTTCTTC
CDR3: CASSPLRTYNEQFF

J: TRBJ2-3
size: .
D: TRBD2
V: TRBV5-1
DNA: TGCGCCAGCAGCCCGTTTGTCGGGAGGGCCGATCTGACAGATACGCAGTATTTT
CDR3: CASSPFVGRADLTDTQYF

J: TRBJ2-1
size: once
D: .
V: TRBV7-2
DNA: TGTGCCAGCAGCGCCCTCGGGAATCTCTATGAGCAGTTCTTC
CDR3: CASSALGNLYEQFF

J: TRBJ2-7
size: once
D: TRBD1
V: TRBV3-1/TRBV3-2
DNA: TGTGCCAGCAGCCTGGGGACAGGGGGGTACGAGCAGTACTTC
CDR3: CASSLGTGGYEQYF

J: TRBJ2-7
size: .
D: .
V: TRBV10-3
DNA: TGTGCCATCAGTGCAGGGTACGAGCAGTACTTC
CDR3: CAISAGYEQYF

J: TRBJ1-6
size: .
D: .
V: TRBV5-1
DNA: TGCGCCAGCAGCCATGGACAGCCTAATTCACCCCTCCACTTT
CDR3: CASSHGQPNSPLHF

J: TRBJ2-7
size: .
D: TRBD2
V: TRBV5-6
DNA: TGTGCCAGCAGCCGCTATACCGGGACTAGCGGGTACGAGCAGTACTTC
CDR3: CASSRYTGTSGYEQYF

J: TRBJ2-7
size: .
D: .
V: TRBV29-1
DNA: TGCAGCGTTAAGGAGGCGGCGGATAGCTCCTACGAGCAGTACTTC
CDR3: CSVKEAADSSYEQYF

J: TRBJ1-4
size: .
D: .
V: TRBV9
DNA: TGTGCCAGCAGCGTGAGCCTTGCAACTAATGAAAAACTGTTTTTT
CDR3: CASSVSLATNEKLFF

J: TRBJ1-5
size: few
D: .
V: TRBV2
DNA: TGTGCCAGCAGCCAGGGGCCAGATCAGCCCCAGCATTTT
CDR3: CASSQGPDQPQHF

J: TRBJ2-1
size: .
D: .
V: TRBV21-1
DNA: TGTGCCAGCTTCCCGTCACGAGCGGGAGGTTTAGATGAGCAGTTCTTC
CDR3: CASFPSRAGGLDEQFF

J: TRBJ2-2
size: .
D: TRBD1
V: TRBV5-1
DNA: TGCGCCAGCAGCTTGGCCGTGAGAGGACAGGGCCCCGGGGAGCTGTTTTTT
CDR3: CASSLAVRGQGPGELFF

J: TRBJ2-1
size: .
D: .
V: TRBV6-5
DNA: TGTGCCAGCAGTCCGCAGGGTGGTGAAAATGAGCAGTTCTTC
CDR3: CASSPQGGENEQFF

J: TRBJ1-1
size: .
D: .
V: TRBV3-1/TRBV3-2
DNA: TGTGCCAGCAGCCAAGACCGCAGGACTCTTGAAGCTTTCTTT
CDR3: CASSQDRRTLEAFF